These 21 T cell receptor beta chains came from one sample sequenced in a study of T cell repertoires in ileal Crohn's disease. Stated time point: inflamed ileum from the surgical specimen. Method: immunoSEQ multiplex PCR; TCRdb's copy keeps in-frame clones and lacks some. The profile shows some 3,000 clones, about four fifths of them singletons. Sequenced material: ileal tissue. All receptors derive from an adult with Crohn's disease.

The V call is TRBV19, the J call TRBJ2-2; D is perhaps TRBD1 or TRBD2 (6 bases each). Per germline, CDR1 LNHDA and CDR2 SQIVND (reference sequence). With 7 bases removed from V and 7 bases from J, the gap between germline ends came to 16 bases. This CDR3 has 14 residues. CDR3 DNA sequence: TGTGCCAGTACCACGGAAAGGGGGGTCGGGGAGCTGTTTTTT. It codes for CASTTERGVGELFF.

The rearrangement uses TRBV11-2 and TRBJ2-3; the D gene is possibly TRBD2 (6 bases). Per the germline V gene, CDR1 is SGHAT and CDR2 is FQNNGV. The CDR3 covers 12 residues. The germline V and J ends were trimmed by 7 bases and 2 bases, with 7 bases remaining between them. CDR3 residues: CASKLATDTQYF. The CDR3 DNA reads as TGTGCCAGCAAACTAGCCACAGATACGCAGTATTTT.

V and J are TRBV29-1 and TRBJ1-5; no reliable D call. The CDR3 has 13 amino acids. Germline V gene data show CDR1 as SQVTM and CDR2 as ANQGSEA. V lost 5 bases, J lost 0 bases, and 8 bases lay in between. For the CDR3, the DNA is TGCAGCGTTTACGCGGATAGCAATCAGCCCCAGCATTTT. It specifies CSVYADSNQPQHF.

The chain has TRBV11-2 and TRBJ2-3; the D is unclear. This CDR3 is built from 14 residues. Germline V lookup: CDR1 SGHAT, CDR2 FQNNGV. Between the trimmed V and J ends, which lost 1 base and 1 base, there was a span of 6 bases. CDR3 DNA sequence: TGTGCCAGCAGCTTAGGAACGGGCACAGATACGCAGTATTTT. Its protein is CASSLGTGTDTQYF.

This rearrangement joins TRBV4-1 to TRBJ2-2; D not resolved. In germline, CDR1 is MGHRA, CDR2 YSYEKL. The CDR3 totals 14 residues. V lost 3 bases and J 2 bases, leaving 7 bases between the germline ends. CDR3 sequence: CASSHSQNTGELFF. The CDR3 nucleotides read TGCGCCAGCAGCCACAGCCAAAACACCGGGGAGCTGTTTTTT.

The chain uses TRBV2 and TRBJ2-1; D is possibly TRBD2 (6 bases). The germline gives CDR1 SNHLY, CDR2 FYNNEI. V dropped 6 bases and J dropped 8 bases, with 23 bases sitting between them. This CDR3 contains 16 residues. CDR3 DNA sequence: TGTGCCAGCAGGAAACGGGCGGGAACGGCCAACGATGAGCAGTTCTTC. Amino acids: CASRKRAGTANDEQFF.

CDR3: CAWSPRGRASETQYF. CDR3 nucleotides: TGTGCCTGGAGTCCGAGGGGGCGGGCATCGGAGACCCAGTACTTC. This chain links TRBV30 with TRBJ2-5; 7 nucleotides agree with TRBD1. Germline lookup yields CDR1 GTSNPN and CDR2 SVGIG (reference sequence). J gave up 5 bases and V 2 bases, and 11 bases lay outside the gene matches. The CDR3 extends over 15 amino acids.

The chain combines TRBV15 with TRBJ2-6; 8 bases agree with TRBD1. Germline CDR1 LNHNV, CDR2 YYDKDF (reference sequence). The CDR3 has 19 amino acids. J gave up 0 bases and V 1 base, and 8 bases lay outside the gene matches. CDR3: CATSRGKGQVYSGANVLTF. The CDR3 coding sequence is TGTGCCACCAGCAGAGGTAAGGGACAGGTATACTCTGGGGCCAACGTCCTGACTTTC. Filled out from reference TRBV15 and TRBJ2-6, the complete variable domain reads DAMVIQNPRYQVTQFGKPVTLSCSQTLNHNVMYWYQQKSSQAPKLLFHYYDKDFNNEADTPDNFQSRRPNTSFCFLDIRSPGLGDTAMYLCATSRGKGQVYSGANVLTFGAGSRLTVL.

The gene calls are TRBV7-9 and TRBJ1-4; no clear D gene. CDR3 length equals 13 residues. V gave up 4 bases and J gave up 8 bases, with 11 bases separating them. CDR1 is SEHNR, CDR2 FQNEAQ, per germline (reference sequence). The CDR3 DNA follows: TGTGCCAGCAGCTCGGACGTTAACGAAAAACTGTTTTTT. Protein: CASSSDVNEKLFF.

This clone was observed a handful of times. The CDR3 reads CASSTRGHTEAFF. CDR3 coding DNA: TGTGCCAGCAGTACCAGGGGGCACACTGAAGCTTTCTTT. This chain connects TRBV6-5 to TRBJ1-1, with 8 bases that match TRBD1. The CDR3 contains 13 residues. With 5 bases clipped from V and 3 bases from J, the junction kept 2 bases outside the gene matches. Germline V gene data show CDR1 as MNHEY and CDR2 as SVGAGI.

A single count supports this clone. This sequence joins TRBV5-6 and TRBJ2-3, with 11 bases fitting TRBD1. The junction had 2 bases not matched to a gene; V was cut back by 5 bases and J by 3 bases. Germline loops: CDR1 SGHDT, CDR2 YYEEEE. The CDR3 is 14 amino acids. For the CDR3, the DNA is TGTGCCAGCAGGGGGACAGGGGGGACAGATACGCAGTATTTT. This translates into CASRGTGGTDTQYF.

The CDR3 DNA is TGTGCCAGCAGCTTGGCTGCTAGAATGTACCAAGAGACCCAGTACTTC. It specifies CASSLAARMYQETQYF. The rearrangement joins TRBV5-6 to TRBJ2-5; D uncertain. This CDR3 has 16 amino acids. V gave up 0 bases and J gave up 0 bases, with 12 bases separating them. Germline V gene sequence: CDR1 SGHDT, CDR2 YYEEEE.

The chain carries TRBV25-1 and TRBJ2-2; D call uncertain. This CDR3 has 16 amino acids. The germline CDR1 and CDR2 sequences are MGHDK and SYGVNS. V lost 4 bases to trimming and J lost 8 bases, with 20 bases between them. In nucleotides, the CDR3 is TGTGCCAGCAGTGGAAGATACACGAGTCGGTTGGGGGAGCTGTTTTTT. It translates to CASSGRYTSRLGELFF.

The chain combines TRBV5-4 with TRBJ2-5, with TRBD2 matching over 8 bases. The trim removed 5 bases at V and 3 bases at J, leaving 9 bases unmatched. The length of the CDR3 is 15 residues. Germline V gene lookup returns CDR1 SGHNT and CDR2 YYREEE (reference sequence). CDR3 DNA: TGTGCCAGCAGGAACGAAGCGGGAGCTAAAGAGACCCAGTACTTC. Translating it yields CASRNEAGAKETQYF. Drawing the rest from reference TRBV5-4 and TRBJ2-5, the complete variable domain is ETGVTQSPTHLIKTRGQQVTLRCSSQSGHNTVSWYQQALGQGPQFIFQYYREEENGRGNFPPRFSGLQFPNYSSELNVNALELDDSALYLCASRNEAGAKETQYFGPGTRLLVL.

The CDR3 DNA is TGCGCCAGCAGCCTACAGGGTGCACAGCCCCAGCATTTT. This codes for CASSLQGAQPQHF. The V and J genes are TRBV10-2 and TRBJ1-5, with D perhaps TRBD1 (6 bases). V dropped 6 bases and J dropped 7 bases, with 13 bases sitting between them. The germline V gene encodes CDR1 WSHSY and CDR2 SAAADI. The CDR3 has 13 residues.

A few counts support this clone. The rearrangement links TRBV15 to TRBJ2-7, with D unclear. The CDR3 contains 15 residues. V gave up 0 bases and J gave up 0 bases, with 9 bases separating them. CDR1 and CDR2 from the germline V gene are LNHNV and YYDKDF (reference sequence). The CDR3 protein is CATSRDRGGSYEQYF. CDR3 sequence (DNA): TGTGCCACCAGCAGAGATAGAGGCGGCTCCTACGAGCAGTACTTC.

This chain connects TRBV2 to TRBJ1-1; 9 nucleotides line up with TRBD1. This CDR3 is 15 amino acids long. The ends lost 2 bases at V and 1 base at J; junction bases unmatched: 2. The germline gives CDR1 SNHLY, CDR2 FYNNEI. The CDR3 is CASSETGQGNTEAFF. The CDR3 coding sequence is TGTGCCAGCAGTGAAACGGGACAGGGGAACACTGAAGCTTTCTTT. Using reference TRBV2 and TRBJ1-1 for the parts outside the CDR3, the full variable domain is EPEVTQTPSHQVTQMGQEVILRCVPISNHLYFYWYRQILGQKVEFLVSFYNNEISEKSEIFDDQFSVERPDGSNFTLKIRSTKLEDSAMYFCASSETGQGNTEAFFGQGTRLTVV.

The gene calls are TRBV9 and TRBJ2-7; the D is unclear. There are 12 residues in the CDR3. V lost 3 bases and J 3 bases, leaving 7 bases between the germline ends. Germline-derived CDR1 and CDR2 are SGDLS and YYNGEE. CDR3 protein: CASSDNGYEQYF. For the CDR3, the DNA is TGTGCCAGCAGCGATAATGGCTACGAGCAGTACTTC.

The chain is built from TRBV10-3 and TRBJ2-1; 8 nucleotides agree with TRBD1. The V gene's germline CDR1 is ENHRY and CDR2 SYGVKD. This CDR3 contains 16 residues. The ends lost 4 bases at V and 3 bases at J; junction bases unmatched: 8. CDR3 amino acids: CAISGEDRGGYNEQFF. The DNA for the CDR3 is TGTGCCATCAGTGGAGAAGACAGGGGCGGCTACAATGAGCAGTTCTTC.

This clone was detected only a few times. The CDR3 bases are TGTGCCAGTAGTATGGAGCGGGTCACCGGGGAGCTGTTTTTT. Amino acid sequence: CASSMERVTGELFF. The chain combines TRBV19 with TRBJ2-2; weak D call: TRBD2 (6 bases). The CDR3 spans 14 residues. In germline, CDR1 is LNHDA, CDR2 SQIVND (reference sequence). Between the trimmed V and J ends, which lost 3 bases and 4 bases, there was a span of 9 bases.

The genes are TRBV5-1 and TRBJ1-1, with D uncertain. Germline CDR1 SGHRS, CDR2 YFSETQ. The V end was cut by 0 bases, the J end by 7 bases, with 10 bases between. The CDR3 runs 13 residues. The CDR3, as DNA: TGCGCCAGCAGCTTGGAGGGAAATCGTGAAGCTTTCTTT. Amino acid sequence: CASSLEGNREAFF.